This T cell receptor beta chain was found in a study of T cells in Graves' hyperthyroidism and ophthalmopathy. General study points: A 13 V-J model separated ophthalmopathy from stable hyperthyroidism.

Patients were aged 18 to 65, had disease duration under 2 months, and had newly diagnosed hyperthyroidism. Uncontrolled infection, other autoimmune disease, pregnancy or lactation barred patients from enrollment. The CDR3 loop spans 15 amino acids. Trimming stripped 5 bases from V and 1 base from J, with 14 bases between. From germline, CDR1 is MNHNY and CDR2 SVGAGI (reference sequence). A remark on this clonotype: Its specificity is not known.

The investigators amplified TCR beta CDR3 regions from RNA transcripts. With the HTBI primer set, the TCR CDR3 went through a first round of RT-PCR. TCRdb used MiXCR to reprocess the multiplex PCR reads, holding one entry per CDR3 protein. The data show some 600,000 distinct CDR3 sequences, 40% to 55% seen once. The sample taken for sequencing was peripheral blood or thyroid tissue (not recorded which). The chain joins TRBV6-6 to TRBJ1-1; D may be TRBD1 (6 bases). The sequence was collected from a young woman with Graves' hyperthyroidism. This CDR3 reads CASSPQGHRNTEAFF. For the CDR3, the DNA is TGTGCCAGCAGTCCTCAGGGACATCGGAACACTGAAGCTTTCTTT.